Presented here are 31 T cell receptor beta chains from one specimen sequenced in a study of long-term antiretroviral therapy in people with HIV. Survey-level resolution applied to immunoSEQ assay v3.0. Generated by immunoSEQ multiplex PCR, the TCRdb table keeps only in-frame clones and is missing some. Among 20,000 to 25,000 clones listed, roughly 80% were seen once. The starting material was unsorted PBMCs, obtained 0.3 years after starting antiretroviral therapy. Every receptor here comes from a man between 50 and 59 years old with HIV.

The J gene is TRBJ2-5, the V gene TRBV5-1; TRBD1 or TRBD2 may be the D gene (6 bases each). V lost 0 bases and J 4 bases, leaving 16 bases between the germline ends. The CDR3 has 16 amino acids. Germline V gene sequence: CDR1 SGHRS, CDR2 YFSETQ. Written as DNA, the CDR3 is TGCGCCAGCAGCTTGGCCTTACAGGGAGGTGGAGAGACCCAGTACTTC. Protein sequence: CASSLALQGGGETQYF.

The CDR3 DNA reads TGCGCCAGCAGCTTGGTGGCAGGGATCGGGGCCAACGTCCTGACTTTC. As protein: CASSLVAGIGANVLTF. The J gene is TRBJ2-6, the V gene TRBV5-1; the D gene is possibly TRBD1 (5 bases). Per germline, CDR1 SGHRS and CDR2 YFSETQ. The CDR3 totals 16 residues. V shed 0 bases and J shed 4 bases, with 11 bases lying between them.

The V call is TRBV5-4, the J call TRBJ2-5; D ambiguous. Trimming cost V 4 bases and J 5 bases, with 12 bases left between them. Germline CDR1 is SGHNT and CDR2 is YYREEE (reference sequence). The CDR3 is 13 amino acids. In DNA, the CDR3 is TGTGCCAGCAGCGAAATAAAATATGAGACCCAGTACTTC. This encodes CASSEIKYETQYF. Full variable domain (outside the CDR3, taken from reference TRBV5-4 and TRBJ2-5): ETGVTQSPTHLIKTRGQQVTLRCSSQSGHNTVSWYQQALGQGPQFIFQYYREEENGRGNFPPRFSGLQFPNYSSELNVNALELDDSALYLCASSEIKYETQYFGPGTRLLVL.

The chain joins TRBV7-9 to TRBJ1-1; D gene uncertain. Trimming cost V 5 bases and J 2 bases, with 9 bases left between them. Germline assignment: CDR1 SEHNR and CDR2 FQNEAQ (reference sequence). CDR3 length: 13 amino acids. The CDR3 bases are TGTGCCAGCAGCACCCGAGCAAACACTGAAGCTTTCTTT. Residues: CASSTRANTEAFF.

In its sample, this clone was seen once. This chain uses TRBV28 with TRBJ2-7, with TRBD1 as a possible D gene (7 bases). This CDR3 comprises 14 residues. The germline gives CDR1 MDHEN, CDR2 SYDVKM. Trimming left V 6 bases short and J 5 bases short, with 17 bases between. The chain's CDR3 is CASSRYGRGDEQYF. The DNA for the CDR3 is TGTGCCAGCAGCCGCTATGGCAGGGGGGACGAGCAGTACTTC.

The V call is TRBV28, the J call TRBJ1-1; TRBD1 is a possible D gene (5 bases). Germline CDR1 is MDHEN and CDR2 is SYDVKM. Trimming left V 5 bases short and J 3 bases short, with 22 bases between. The CDR3 spans 17 residues. The CDR3 sequence is CASSPNKGWSGYTEAFF. CDR3 in DNA: TGTGCCAGCAGTCCAAACAAGGGGTGGTCGGGGTACACTGAAGCTTTCTTT.

The chain uses TRBV6-5 and TRBJ1-4; no clear D. Deletions cut 2 bases from V and 2 bases from J, with 9 bases between. Germline CDR1 is MNHEY and CDR2 is SVGAGI. The CDR3 is made up of 15 amino acids. CDR3 bases: TGTGCCAGCAGTTACCTTGGACGGACTAATGAAAAACTGTTTTTT. It specifies CASSYLGRTNEKLFF.

This chain connects TRBV18 to TRBJ1-1; D is perhaps TRBD1 (5 bases). Between the trimmed V and J ends, which lost 3 bases and 3 bases, there was a span of 14 bases. CDR1 is KGHSH and CDR2 is LQKENI in the germline V gene. This CDR3 spans 15 amino acids. The CDR3 spells CASSPGTSEYTEAFF. CDR3 in DNA: TGTGCCAGCTCACCCGGGACTTCGGAGTACACTGAAGCTTTCTTT.

V is TRBV19 and J is TRBJ2-7; D unclear. The germline CDR1 and CDR2 sequences are LNHDA and SQIVND (reference sequence). The germline V and J ends were trimmed by 1 base and 2 bases, with 6 bases remaining between them. The CDR3 is 13 residues long. The CDR3 sequence: CASSIVGAYEQYF. The CDR3 DNA sequence: TGTGCCAGTAGTATAGTTGGCGCCTACGAGCAGTACTTC.

The gene calls are TRBV5-8 and TRBJ2-1; possibly TRBD1 or TRBD2 for D (5 bases each). The CDR3 sequence is 14 residues long. Germline V CDR1 and CDR2: SGHTS, YDEGEE. With 5 bases removed from V and 7 bases from J, the gap between germline ends came to 16 bases. CDR3 sequence reads: CASRSGTAFNEQFF. CDR3 coding DNA: TGTGCCAGCAGATCCGGGACGGCTTTTAATGAGCAGTTCTTC.

This clone was seen only once. The chain carries TRBV7-2 and TRBJ2-3; D remains unclear. Germline CDR1 and CDR2: SGHTA and FQGNSA. V lost 3 bases and J 4 bases, leaving 5 bases between the germline ends. This CDR3 is 12 amino acids long. The CDR3 region is CASSFFSDTQYF. DNA for the CDR3: TGTGCCAGCAGCTTTTTCTCAGATACGCAGTATTTT. Together with reference TRBV7-2 and TRBJ2-3, the CDR3 gives the full variable domain: GAGVSQSPSNKVTEKGKDVELRCDPISGHTALYWYRQSLGQGLEFLIYFQGNSAPDKSGLPSDRFSAERTGGSVSTLTIQRTQQEDSAVYLCASSFFSDTQYFGPGTRLTVL.

The CDR3 loop is CASSRTSGRGLYF. Written as DNA, the CDR3 is TGTGCCAGCAGCAGGACTAGCGGGAGGGGCCTGTACTTC. The rearrangement uses TRBV7-2 and TRBJ2-7, with TRBD2 matching 15 bases. This CDR3 comprises 13 residues. The germline CDR1 and CDR2 sequences are SGHTA and FQGNSA. V dropped 5 bases and J dropped 12; count of bases not matched to a gene: 5.

The chain links TRBV5-8 to TRBJ1-1, with 8 bases fitting TRBD1. This CDR3 is 18 amino acids long. Trimming took 0 bases from V and 4 from J; bases not matched to a gene: 14. Per germline, CDR1 SGHTS and CDR2 YDEGEE. CDR3 DNA sequence: TGTGCCAGCAGCTTGGAAGGTCGGACAGGGCCGACGGGCACTGAAGCTTTCTTT. This codes for CASSLEGRTGPTGTEAFF.

The chain employs TRBV6-5 and TRBJ2-5; 8 bases fit TRBD1. The CDR3 totals 14 residues. With 0 bases clipped from V and 5 bases from J, the junction kept 2 bases outside the gene matches. Germline CDR1 reads MNHEY; CDR2 reads SVGAGI. The CDR3 sequence is CASSYSDRGETQYF. In DNA form, the CDR3 reads TGTGCCAGCAGTTACTCCGACAGGGGTGAGACCCAGTACTTC.

This chain joins TRBV27 and TRBJ1-1; a weak D match, TRBD1 (5 bases). In germline, CDR1 is MNHEY, CDR2 SMNVEV (reference sequence). The CDR3 spans 14 residues. V was cut by 3 bases and J by 10 bases, with 18 bases left in between. The CDR3: CASSFSSGAVGAFF. CDR3 nucleotide sequence: TGTGCCAGCAGTTTTTCCTCTGGGGCGGTGGGAGCTTTCTTT.

V is TRBV7-2 and J is TRBJ2-2; D unresolved. V was shortened by 5 bases and J by 6 bases, with 10 bases between the two germline ends. Germline V gene lookup returns CDR1 SGHTA and CDR2 FQGNSA. This CDR3 comprises 13 residues. CDR3 DNA: TGTGCCAGCAGCAAACCGGAATCCGGGGAGCTGTTTTTT. Protein sequence: CASSKPESGELFF. The full variable domain, with the rest looked up from reference TRBV7-2 and TRBJ2-2, is GAGVSQSPSNKVTEKGKDVELRCDPISGHTALYWYRQSLGQGLEFLIYFQGNSAPDKSGLPSDRFSAERTGGSVSTLTIQRTQQEDSAVYLCASSKPESGELFFGEGSRLTVL.

J is TRBJ1-5 and V is TRBV7-2; D is perhaps TRBD1 (6 bases). Germline lookup yields CDR1 SGHTA and CDR2 FQGNSA. This CDR3 contains 16 residues. Trimming stripped 1 base from V and 4 bases from J, with 14 bases between. CDR3 region: CASSLVRQGKNQPQHF. The CDR3 region has the DNA TGTGCCAGCAGCTTAGTAAGGCAGGGGAAAAATCAGCCCCAGCATTTT.

The CDR3 DNA reads as TGTGCCAGTAGTTTGGCGGGATACACCGGGGAGCTGTTTTTT. It encodes CASSLAGYTGELFF. This chain connects TRBV19 to TRBJ2-2, with a tentative D call TRBD2 (6 bases). Trimming cost V 5 bases and J 3 bases, with 10 bases left between them. This CDR3 contains 14 residues. CDR1 is LNHDA, CDR2 SQIVND, per germline (reference sequence). Looking up the rest from reference TRBV19 and TRBJ2-2 gives the full variable domain: DGGITQSPKYLFRKEGQNVTLSCEQNLNHDAMYWYRQDPGQGLRLIYYSQIVNDFQKGDIAEGYSVSREKKESFPLTVTSAQKNPTAFYLCASSLAGYTGELFFGEGSRLTVL.

The rearrangement joins TRBV5-1 to TRBJ1-1; the D gene is possibly TRBD1 (6 bases). The CDR3 consists of 14 residues. Per the germline V gene, CDR1 is SGHRS and CDR2 is YFSETQ. The V gene lost 4 bases and the J gene lost 3 bases, with 13 bases spanning the gap. In DNA form, the CDR3 reads TGCGCCAGCAGCGGACAACAGGGATACACTGAAGCTTTCTTT. This translates into CASSGQQGYTEAFF. Full variable domain (rest looked up from reference TRBV5-1 and TRBJ1-1): KAGVTQTPRYLIKTRGQQVTLSCSPISGHRSVSWYQQTPGQGLQFLFEYFSETQRNKGNFPGRFSGRQFSNSRSEMNVSTLELGDSALYLCASSGQQGYTEAFFGQGTRLTVV.

This sequence joins TRBV5-1 and TRBJ2-1; the match to TRBD2 covers 7 bases. Per germline, CDR1 SGHRS and CDR2 YFSETQ. After removal of 0 bases from V and 2 bases from J, the junction contained 2 bases not matched to a gene. The CDR3 consists of 15 residues. CDR3 residues: CASSLEAGAYNEQFF. The CDR3 DNA sequence: TGCGCCAGCAGCTTGGAGGCGGGAGCCTACAATGAGCAGTTCTTC. The whole variable domain, remainder taken from reference TRBV5-1 and TRBJ2-1, is KAGVTQTPRYLIKTRGQQVTLSCSPISGHRSVSWYQQTPGQGLQFLFEYFSETQRNKGNFPGRFSGRQFSNSRSEMNVSTLELGDSALYLCASSLEAGAYNEQFFGPGTRLTVL.

The chain recombines TRBV21-1 with TRBJ1-1; TRBD1 is taken as the D call from the table, unchecked against the DNA. TRBV21-1 has pseudogene status. The CDR3 has 14 residues. CDR3 in amino acids: CASSNLTSGTEAFF. Written as DNA, the CDR3 is TGTGCCAGCAGCAATTTAACGTCAGGGACTGAAGCTTTCTTT.

Turning to this clone: The same CDR3 arises from other DNA sequences in this sample as well. The rearrangement links TRBV7-8 to TRBJ2-3; D is unresolved. Trimming shortened V by 1 base and J by 3 bases, and 8 bases separated the two germline ends. CDR1 is SGHVS, CDR2 FQNEAQ, per germline. The CDR3 covers 14 residues. The CDR3 loop is CASSLGLGTDTQYF. CDR3 in DNA: TGTGCCAGCAGCTTAGGCCTAGGAACAGATACGCAGTATTTT.

The chain uses TRBV29-1 and TRBJ2-1, with D hard to call. In germline, CDR1 is SQVTM, CDR2 ANQGSEA. The CDR3 contains 12 residues. Trimming stripped 7 bases from V and 8 bases from J, with 15 bases between. The DNA of the CDR3 is TGCAGCGCCATCCCCGGTATCGATGAGCAGTTCTTC. Translation gives CSAIPGIDEQFF.

This clone has a handful of counts. This CDR3 reads CASSVGQGSGNTIYF. CDR3 in DNA: TGTGCCAGCAGCGTGGGACAGGGCTCTGGAAACACCATATATTTT. The genes are TRBV9 and TRBJ1-3; TRBD1 matches 9 bases. This CDR3 is built from 15 residues. Germline CDR1 reads SGDLS; CDR2 reads YYNGEE. V lost 2 bases, J lost 0 bases, and 0 bases stayed unmatched.

The chain is built from TRBV4-1 and TRBJ1-5, with no clear D. V lost 0 bases and J lost 0, with 6 bases in between. Germline V CDR1 and CDR2: MGHRA, YSYEKL. The CDR3 contains 15 residues. CDR3 in DNA: TGCGCCAGCAGCCAAGAGGGGTATAGCAATCAGCCCCAGCATTTT. This encodes CASSQEGYSNQPQHF.

The chain carries TRBV11-3 and TRBJ2-2; D unresolved. Trimming left V 1 base short and J 6 bases short, with 9 bases between. This CDR3 is built from 14 residues. Germline lookup yields CDR1 SGHNT and CDR2 YENEEA. The CDR3 sequence: CASSLGWESGELFF. The CDR3 nucleotides read TGTGCCAGCAGCTTAGGGTGGGAATCCGGGGAGCTGTTTTTT.

The chain couples TRBV5-1 to TRBJ2-7; D unresolved. The V gene's germline CDR1 is SGHRS and CDR2 YFSETQ. There are 19 residues in the CDR3. The V end was cut by 1 base, the J end by 0 bases, with 23 bases between. The DNA for the CDR3 is TGCGCCAGCAGCTTGTTAGCAGCAACAACCTACTCGTCCTCCTACGAGCAGTACTTC. This gives the protein CASSLLAATTYSSSYEQYF.

V is TRBV30 and J is TRBJ2-1; D may be TRBD1 (6 bases). CDR3 length: 13 amino acids. V was shortened by 0 bases and J by 8 bases, with 11 bases between the two germline ends. CDR1 and CDR2 (germline): GTSNPN, SVGIG (reference sequence). In nucleotides, the CDR3 is TGTGCCTGGAGTGTGCAGGGGATGGATGAGCAGTTCTTC. As protein: CAWSVQGMDEQFF.

The rearrangement links TRBV27 to TRBJ2-1; 9 positions agree with TRBD2. CDR1 is MNHEY and CDR2 is SMNVEV in the germline V gene (reference sequence). V lost 0 bases and J lost 2; bases outside the gene matches: 2. CDR3 length: 16 residues. CDR3 nucleotide sequence: TGTGCCAGCAGTTTATCGACTAGCGGAGCCTACAATGAGCAGTTCTTC. This translates into CASSLSTSGAYNEQFF.

The chain employs TRBV2 and TRBJ1-2; D unclear. V lost 4 bases and J lost 7, with 10 bases in between. The germline CDR1 and CDR2 sequences are SNHLY and FYNNEI. The CDR3 has 12 residues. The CDR3 reads CASSVFRGGYTF. CDR3 sequence (DNA): TGTGCCAGCAGTGTATTTAGAGGTGGCTACACCTTC.

The chain employs TRBV7-8 and TRBJ2-1, with D tentatively TRBD2 (6 bases). The germline V gene encodes CDR1 SGHVS and CDR2 FQNEAQ. The V end was cut by 1 base, the J end by 12 bases, with 16 bases between. The CDR3 covers 14 residues. As DNA, the CDR3 is TGTGCCAGCAGCTTAGGAGAGGCGGGGCGCGGGCAGTTCTTC. It specifies CASSLGEAGRGQFF. Full variable domain (missing parts from reference TRBV7-8 and TRBJ2-1): GAGVSQSPRYKVAKRGQDVALRCDPISGHVSLFWYQQALGQGPEFLTYFQNEAQLDKSGLPSDRFFAERPEGSVSTLKIQRTQQEDSAVYLCASSLGEAGRGQFFGPGTRLTVL.